This T cell receptor beta chain was recovered during a study of shared clonotypes between healthy human individuals. The sorted-subset replicate PCRs were given about 210 ng DNA, which is about 30,000 T cell genomes. The repertoire was sequenced with immunoSEQ multiplex PCR; TCRdb's copy has only in-frame clones and lacks some. This sample carries approximately 980,000 clones, over 75% of them seen once, and the ten largest clones take about 1.5%. The donor population consisted of healthy HIV-negative adults with no recent acute infections or vaccinations. Every donor was a Caucasian adult from Nashville, Tennessee. This CDR3 has 15 residues. CDR1 ENHRY and CDR2 SYGVKD come from the germline V gene. V was shortened by 3 bases and J by 6 bases, with 12 bases between the two germline ends.

The TCR comes from a man between 18 and 35 years old in good health. The source material was memory CD4+ T cells sorted from blood. The subset: CD45RA-negative fraction. The gene calls are TRBV10-3 and TRBJ1-6, with TRBD1 as a possible D gene (5 bases). The CDR3 is CAISDPGRSNSPLHF. The CDR3, as DNA: TGTGCCATCAGTGACCCGGGACGGAGTAATTCACCCCTCCACTTT.